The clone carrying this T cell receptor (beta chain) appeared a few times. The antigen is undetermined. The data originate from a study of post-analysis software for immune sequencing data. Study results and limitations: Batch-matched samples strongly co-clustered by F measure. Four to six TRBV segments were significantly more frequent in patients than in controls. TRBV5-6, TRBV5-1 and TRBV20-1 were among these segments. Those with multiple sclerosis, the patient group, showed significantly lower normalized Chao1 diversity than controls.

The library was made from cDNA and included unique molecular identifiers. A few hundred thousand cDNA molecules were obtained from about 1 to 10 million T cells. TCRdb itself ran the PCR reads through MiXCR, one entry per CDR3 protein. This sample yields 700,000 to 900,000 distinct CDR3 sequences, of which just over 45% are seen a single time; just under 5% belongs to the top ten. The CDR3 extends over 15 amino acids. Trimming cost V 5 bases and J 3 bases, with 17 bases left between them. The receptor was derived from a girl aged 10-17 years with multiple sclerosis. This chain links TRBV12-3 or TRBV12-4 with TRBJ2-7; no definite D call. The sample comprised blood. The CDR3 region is CASSNRNGRVYEQYF. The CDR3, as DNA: TGTGCCAGCAGTAATCGCAATGGTCGAGTCTACGAGCAGTACTTC.